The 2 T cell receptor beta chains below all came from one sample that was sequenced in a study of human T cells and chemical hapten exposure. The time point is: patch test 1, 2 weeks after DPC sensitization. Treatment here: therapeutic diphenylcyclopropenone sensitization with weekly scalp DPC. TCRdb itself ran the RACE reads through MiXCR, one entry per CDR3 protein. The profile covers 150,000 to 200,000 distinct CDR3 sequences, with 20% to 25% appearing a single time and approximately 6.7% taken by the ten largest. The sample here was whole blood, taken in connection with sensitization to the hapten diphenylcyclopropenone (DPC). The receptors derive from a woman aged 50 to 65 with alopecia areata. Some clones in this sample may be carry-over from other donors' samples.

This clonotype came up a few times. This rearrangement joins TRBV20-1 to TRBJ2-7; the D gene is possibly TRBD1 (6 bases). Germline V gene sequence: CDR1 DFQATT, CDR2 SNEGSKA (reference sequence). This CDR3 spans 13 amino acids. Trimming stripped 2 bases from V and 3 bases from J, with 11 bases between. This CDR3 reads CSARRTQGYEQYF. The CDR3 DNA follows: TGCAGTGCTAGAAGAACACAGGGCTACGAGCAGTACTTC.

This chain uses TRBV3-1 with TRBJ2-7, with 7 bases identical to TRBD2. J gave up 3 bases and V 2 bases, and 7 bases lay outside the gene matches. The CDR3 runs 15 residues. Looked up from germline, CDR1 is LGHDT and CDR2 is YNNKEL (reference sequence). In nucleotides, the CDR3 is TGTGCCAGCAGCCAAAAGAGGGAGGGAGACTACGAGCAGTACTTC. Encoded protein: CASSQKREGDYEQYF.